These T cell receptor beta chains were read from a single sample in a study of blood T cells in healthy people across ages. TCRdb re-derived calls from the 5' RACE reads in MiXCR, one entry per CDR3 protein. The profile shows hundreds of thousands of distinct CDR3 sequences, roughly 41% of them singletons. Material for sequencing was blood. These receptors originate from a man older than 75 in good health. Each CDR3 is given with its conserved first and last residue. The order of the fields is clone size, D gene, J gene, V gene, CDR3 protein, CDR3 DNA. A D gene is named only where the DNA matches it firmly. Size is stated for part of the rows, as once, few or many counts, or as a class when the clone is expanded.

few NA TRBJ2-1 TRBV6-6 CASSYSNDEQFF TGTGCCAGCAGTTACTCGAACGATGAGCAGTTCTTC
once NA TRBJ2-3 TRBV6-5 CASSYLGELTQYF TGTGCCAGCAGTTACTTAGGCGAGCTCACGCAGTATTTT
NA TRBD2 TRBJ2-1 TRBV27 CASSLELAGANEQFF TGTGCCAGCAGTTTAGAGCTAGCGGGAGCGAATGAGCAGTTCTTC
NA NA TRBJ2-7 TRBV5-5 CASSLAQRVQAAEQYF TGTGCCAGCAGCTTGGCCCAGCGAGTGCAGGCGGCAGAGCAGTACTTC
few TRBD1 TRBJ1-1 TRBV12-3/TRBV12-4 CASRPGQGGTEAFF TGTGCCAGCAGACCCGGACAGGGCGGCACTGAAGCTTTCTTT
NA NA TRBJ1-2 TRBV25-1 CASSEYGGPVDGYTF TGTGCCAGCAGTGAATATGGTGGGCCGGTGGATGGCTACACCTTC
NA TRBD1 TRBJ1-5 TRBV3-1 CASGTVRNQPQHF TGTGCCAGCGGGACAGTAAGAAATCAGCCCCAGCATTTT
NA NA TRBJ2-5 TRBV28 CASSFPIPPGVNQETQYF TGTGCCAGCAGTTTCCCCATTCCCCCAGGTGTCAACCAAGAGACCCAGTACTTC
NA NA TRBJ1-1 TRBV7-8 CASSYNRAQNTEAFF TGTGCCAGCAGTTATAACAGGGCCCAGAACACTGAAGCTTTCTTT
NA TRBD2 TRBJ2-5 TRBV7-7 CASSLTNRAGGQETQYF TGTGCCAGCAGCTTAACCAACCGAGCGGGAGGGCAAGAGACCCAGTACTTC
few TRBD2 TRBJ2-3 TRBV6-6 CASTDRTSGRKDTQYF TGTGCCAGCACGGATCGGACTAGCGGGAGGAAAGATACGCAGTATTTT
NA TRBD2 TRBJ2-3 TRBV10-3 CAITSGVDTDTQYF TGTGCCATCACTAGCGGGGTTGACACAGATACGCAGTATTTT
NA NA TRBJ2-7 TRBV11-3 CASSLGTGRVEQYF TGTGCCAGCAGCTTAGGAACCGGACGTGTCGAGCAGTACTTC
NA TRBD1 TRBJ1-4 TRBV7-9 CASSTGQGIIEKLFF TGTGCCAGCAGCACGGGACAGGGGATCATTGAAAAACTGTTTTTT
few NA TRBJ2-1 TRBV7-3 CASSSGTEQFF TGTGCCAGCAGCTCCGGGACAGAGCAGTTCTTC
NA NA TRBJ2-7 TRBV20-1 CSAVAGAPRHEQYF TGCAGTGCCGTAGCAGGAGCCCCAAGGCACGAGCAGTACTTC
NA NA TRBJ1-2 TRBV29-1 CNQRWGRCGYTF TGCAACCAACGATGGGGGAGGTGTGGCTACACCTTC
NA NA TRBJ2-5 TRBV12-3/TRBV12-4 CASSQRTGDQYF TGTGCCAGCAGTCAGAGAACGGGGGACCAGTACTTC
NA TRBD2 TRBJ2-3 TRBV2 CASSRLSGGPLTDTQYF TGTGCCAGCAGCCGGTTAAGCGGGGGACCACTCACAGATACGCAGTATTTT
NA NA TRBJ2-1 TRBV7-2 CASSRLMGGATYNEQFF TGTGCCAGCAGCCGCCTGATGGGCGGGGCCACCTACAATGAGCAGTTCTTC
few TRBD1 TRBJ2-7 TRBV28 CASSPSGTGSYEQYF TGTGCCAGCAGCCCATCCGGGACAGGGAGCTACGAGCAGTACTTC
once NA TRBJ2-3 TRBV2 CASMRRRQAGTDTQYF TGTGCCAGCATGAGGCGGAGGCAGGCCGGCACAGATACGCAGTATTTT
few NA TRBJ1-2 TRBV25-1 CASSELGGPRYGYTF TGTGCCAGCAGTGAATTGGGCGGCCCCCGTTATGGCTACACCTTC
many TRBD1 TRBJ1-5 TRBV4-3 CASSQDVTGVSNQPQHF TGCGCCAGCAGCCAAGATGTGACAGGGGTTAGCAATCAGCCCCAGCATTTT